The T cell receptor (beta chain) under discussion was sequenced for a study of CD4 T cells in relation to SARS-CoV-2 and coronaviruses. Study-level background: Controls used an HIV-1 Nef peptide pool or no peptide.

Unexposed donor CD4+ T cells date from about 2011-2018, before the COVID-19 pandemic. CD4+ T cells were isolated from the cells after more than 8 days of culture. The study's findings and limits: No crossreactivity against non-spike viral proteins was tested here.

The assay was immunoSEQ multiplex PCR, and TCRdb's table has in-frame clones only and misses some. The table has 20,000 to 25,000 clones, about 80% seen once. This clone came up a few times. What it binds is unknown. J was trimmed by 4 bases and V by 10 bases; bases with no gene match: 5. The CDR3 is made up of 13 amino acids. The germline gives CDR1 MNHEY, CDR2 SMNVEV (reference sequence). The V and J genes are TRBV27 and TRBJ2-7; 12 bases are a match to TRBD1. The sample was CD4+ T cells from PBMCs, cultured in vitro. The receptor was isolated from a human donor in good health. The CDR3 reads CATGDRGLYEQYF. The DNA of the CDR3 is TGTGCCACAGGGGACAGGGGGCTTTACGAGCAGTACTTC.